This T cell receptor beta chain was found in a study of control samples from healthy donors and cancer patients. Germline CDR1 is MNHNY and CDR2 is SVGAGI (reference sequence). This CDR3 contains 15 residues. J gave up 5 bases and V 6 bases, and 11 bases lay outside the gene matches. Only in-frame clones appear in the TCRdb table, and some are missing; sequencing was by immunoSEQ multiplex PCR. This table holds about 150,000 clones, roughly 94% found once. This sequence joins TRBV6-6 and TRBJ2-7; 9 bases fit TRBD1. The sequence came from a man aged 35 to 55 in good health. The sample taken for sequencing was blood. The CDR3 is CASSHLQGALDEQYF. CDR3 DNA: TGTGCCAGCAGCCACTTACAGGGGGCGCTGGACGAGCAGTACTTC.